Presented here are 32 T cell receptor beta chains from one specimen sequenced in a study of T-cell reconstitution after alpha-beta-depleted transplantation in children (dated by TCRdb to between 2015 and 2016). Per the publication, the treatment or condition label means: allogeneic hematopoietic cell transplantation with graft depleted of TCRalphabeta T cells and CD19 B cells. The library was prepared using PCR. The sequencer listed for this sample is Illumina HiSeq 2500. To normalize quantification of the TCRbeta repertoire, the TCR libraries were built with molecular barcoding that relied on unique molecular identifiers. TCRdb's own reprocessing of the public reads used fastp at Q25 and MiXCR and kept productive beta chains. All rows with the same CDR3 protein become a single entry with the most common DNA and genes. This sample gives approximately 1,000,000 distinct CDR3 sequences in total; roughly 29% of them show up just once. Jointly, the top ten make up about 28% of the sample.

The sample here was PBMCs, mostly from graft donor cells, taken 360 days after TCRalphabeta/CD19-depleted stem cell transplant. All receptors derive from a boy under two years old who had a stem cell transplant for SCID, so the T cells may come from the graft donor.

The table lists this clonotype with a few counts. The chain carries TRBV28 and TRBJ1-5; D is undetermined. This CDR3 region has 15 residues. The V and J ends lost 4 bases and 5 bases respectively, with 15 bases between them. Germline V gene lookup returns CDR1 MDHEN and CDR2 SYDVKM. The CDR3 DNA is TGTGCCAGCAGTTCGCCGACATTTCTCCATCAGCCCCAGCATTTT. It encodes CASSSPTFLHQPQHF. Filled out from reference TRBV28 and TRBJ1-5, the complete variable domain reads DVKVTQSSRYLVKRTGEKVFLECVQDMDHENMFWYRQDPGLGLRLIYFSYDVKMKEKGDIPEGYSVSREKKERFSLILESASTNQTSMYLCASSSPTFLHQPQHFGDGTRLSIL.

The genes are TRBV12-3 or TRBV12-4 and TRBJ2-1, with D possibly TRBD1 on 5 matching bases. The length of the CDR3 is 15 residues. V gave up 6 bases and J gave up 3 bases, with 15 bases separating them. This CDR3 is CASSLGVLGYNEQFF. In DNA, the CDR3 is TGTGCCAGCAGCCTAGGGGTCTTAGGCTACAATGAGCAGTTCTTC.

This clonotype was detected a few times. The chain couples TRBV28 to TRBJ2-7; D call uncertain. The CDR3 is 14 residues long. Deletions cut 3 bases from V and 2 bases from J, with 11 bases between. Germline CDR1 MDHEN, CDR2 SYDVKM. The CDR3 coding sequence is TGTGCCAGCAGTTTCTCCCGGACGCCCTACGAGCAGTACTTC. It specifies CASSFSRTPYEQYF.

This clonotype was seen more than once but under ten times. J is TRBJ2-3 and V is TRBV4-1; D possibly corresponds to TRBD2 (7 bases). Germline CDR1 MGHRA, CDR2 YSYEKL. With 1 base removed from V and 7 bases from J, the gap between germline ends came to 24 bases. CDR3 size: 18 residues. The CDR3 region has the DNA TGCGCCAGCAGCCAAGGTCGTACGACGGGGGGCCGTACTTATACGCAGTATTTT. This codes for CASSQGRTTGGRTYTQYF.

This rearrangement joins TRBV19 to TRBJ1-5; maybe TRBD1 (5 bases). Germline V gene lookup returns CDR1 LNHDA and CDR2 SQIVND (reference sequence). This CDR3 spans 16 amino acids. Trimming removed 7 bases at V and 0 bases at J, with 16 bases between. Here the CDR3 reads CASKGPTVSSNQPQHF. CDR3 in DNA: TGTGCCAGTAAGGGACCGACAGTATCTAGCAATCAGCCCCAGCATTTT. The complete variable domain, with remaining parts taken from reference TRBV19 and TRBJ1-5, reads DGGITQSPKYLFRKEGQNVTLSCEQNLNHDAMYWYRQDPGQGLRLIYYSQIVNDFQKGDIAEGYSVSREKKESFPLTVTSAQKNPTAFYLCASKGPTVSSNQPQHFGDGTRLSIL.

The V gene is TRBV4-2, the J gene TRBJ2-2; a possible D gene is TRBD2 (6 bases). Germline lookup yields CDR1 LGHNA and CDR2 YNFKEQ. Between the trimmed V and J ends, which lost 8 bases and 8 bases, there was a span of 18 bases. The CDR3 contains 14 residues. CDR3 sequence reads: CASGPGLACGELFF. The CDR3 DNA sequence: TGTGCCAGCGGCCCGGGGCTAGCGTGTGGGGAGCTGTTTTTT.

This clonotype was found a few times. The chain has TRBV12-3 or TRBV12-4 and TRBJ1-1; weak D call: TRBD1 (6 bases). With 6 bases removed from V and 6 bases from J, the gap between germline ends came to 11 bases. The CDR3 length is 12 residues. The CDR3 spells CASRSTGSEAFF. In DNA form, the CDR3 reads TGTGCCAGCAGGTCTACAGGGTCTGAAGCTTTCTTT.

The chain combines TRBV6-1 with TRBJ1-2, with D unclear. Germline V gene data show CDR1 as MNHNS and CDR2 as SASEGT. V dropped 7 bases and J dropped 8 bases, with 26 bases sitting between them. CDR3 length: 16 residues. The CDR3 DNA is TGTGCCAGCATAAGGACTGGCCCCACTTCTCCCGGGGGCTACACCTTC. It codes for CASIRTGPTSPGGYTF.

V usage is TRBV12-3 or TRBV12-4 and J usage is TRBJ2-1, with D perhaps matching TRBD1 (6 bases). The CDR3 length is 14 residues. The V and J ends lost 3 bases and 10 bases respectively, with 16 bases between them. The CDR3 DNA reads as TGTGCCAGCAGTTTTCCAGACAGGTATGGGGAGCAGTTCTTC. Translated, it gives CASSFPDRYGEQFF.

V is TRBV6-5 and J is TRBJ2-3; 10 bases match TRBD2. V lost 4 bases, J lost 8 bases, and 12 bases stayed unmatched. The CDR3 extends over 16 amino acids. Germline CDR1 reads MNHEY; CDR2 reads SVGAGI. CDR3 sequence: CASSSLLAGLIGTQYF. In DNA, the CDR3 is TGTGCCAGCAGTTCTCTACTAGCGGGGCTCATTGGTACGCAGTATTTT.

The chain uses TRBV11-2 and TRBJ2-4; D not resolved. V shed 4 bases and J shed 8 bases, with 9 bases lying between them. Germline CDR1 is SGHAT and CDR2 is FQNNGV. The CDR3 has 12 residues. CDR3 protein: CASSWNTYIQYF. CDR3 bases: TGTGCCAGCAGCTGGAATACGTACATTCAGTACTTC.

V and J are TRBV5-1 and TRBJ1-1, with D hard to call. Germline V gives CDR1 SGHRS, CDR2 YFSETQ. The CDR3 covers 13 residues. Trimming cost V 0 bases and J 5 bases, with 8 bases left between them. This CDR3 reads CASSLAEATEAFF. DNA of the CDR3: TGCGCCAGCAGCTTGGCTGAAGCGACTGAAGCTTTCTTT.

In its sample, this clonotype was seen a few times. The rearrangement links TRBV20-1 to TRBJ2-7, with TRBD1 matching 8 bases. V dropped 2 bases and J dropped 6; count of bases not matched to a gene: 9. CDR3 length: 14 residues. The germline CDR1 and CDR2 sequences are DFQATT and SNEGSKA (reference sequence). The CDR3 sequence: CSARFRTGIGEQYF. In DNA, the CDR3 is TGCAGTGCTAGATTTAGGACAGGGATAGGCGAGCAGTACTTC.

The rearrangement uses TRBV6-1 and TRBJ2-1; tentative D call: TRBD1 (5 bases). Germline V gene sequence: CDR1 MNHNS, CDR2 SASEGT. Trimming shortened V by 7 bases and J by 3 bases, and 22 bases separated the two germline ends. CDR3 length equals 17 residues. CDR3 amino acids: CASKKGAGDSLYNEQFF. The CDR3 DNA reads as TGTGCCAGCAAGAAAGGAGCAGGAGACAGCCTCTACAATGAGCAGTTCTTC.

This clonotype was found a few times. The rearrangement links TRBV9 to TRBJ2-4; 11 bases map to TRBD1. Germline trimming cut 7 bases from V and 6 bases from J; bases unmatched to any gene: 9. CDR1 and CDR2 (germline): SGDLS, YYNGEE. The CDR3 loop spans 15 amino acids. CDR3 loop: CASGPHGTGGNIQYF. The DNA for the CDR3 is TGTGCCAGCGGCCCCCACGGGACAGGGGGAAACATTCAGTACTTC.

Notes on this clonotype: The junction shows a germline mismatch at one end, possibly a read error. CDR3 coding DNA: TGCAGCGTTGTTAGGGCAGGGGGCTCCCACGAGCAGTACTTC. Its translation is CSVVRAGGSHEQYF. The rearrangement joins TRBV29-1 to TRBJ2-7, with 8 bases identical to TRBD1. The CDR3 contains 14 residues. Germline V gene lookup returns CDR1 SQVTM and CDR2 ANQGSEA.

This chain connects TRBV25-1 to TRBJ2-5; TRBD1 might be the D (5 bases). Trimming took off 4 bases at V and 4 bases at J, with 10 bases between the two ends. Germline V lookup: CDR1 MGHDK, CDR2 SYGVNS. CDR3 length: 13 residues. This CDR3 is CASSAGNGETQYF. The CDR3 coding sequence is TGTGCCAGCAGTGCAGGGAACGGAGAGACCCAGTACTTC.

The chain is built from TRBV7-9 and TRBJ1-1, with D unclear. The CDR3 runs 15 residues. The germline CDR1 and CDR2 sequences are SEHNR and FQNEAQ (reference sequence). Trimming removed 7 bases at V and 0 bases at J, with 15 bases between. CDR3 sequence: CASNFARDLNTEAFF. The CDR3 DNA follows: TGTGCCAGCAACTTTGCCCGAGACCTGAACACTGAAGCTTTCTTT.

The gene calls are TRBV15 and TRBJ1-1; maybe TRBD1 (5 bases). The CDR3 covers 15 residues. The V end lost 5 bases, the J end lost 3 bases, and 16 bases lay between the germline ends. The germline V gene has CDR1 LNHNV and CDR2 YYDKDF (reference sequence). The CDR3 loop is CATSEAPRGDTEAFF. The CDR3 region has the DNA TGTGCCACCAGCGAAGCGCCCCGGGGGGACACTGAAGCTTTCTTT. The full variable domain, completed using reference TRBV15 and TRBJ1-1, is DAMVIQNPRYQVTQFGKPVTLSCSQTLNHNVMYWYQQKSSQAPKLLFHYYDKDFNNEADTPDNFQSRRPNTSFCFLDIRSPGLGDTAMYLCATSEAPRGDTEAFFGQGTRLTVV.

The rearrangement joins TRBV27 to TRBJ1-1, with 7 bases identical to TRBD1. This CDR3 has 14 amino acids. Losses at the gene ends were 7 bases for V and 7 bases for J; bases not matched to a gene: 12. From germline, CDR1 is MNHEY and CDR2 SMNVEV (reference sequence). Here the CDR3 DNA reads TGTGCCAGCACCGGCCATTGGGACAGTGGTGAAGCTTTCTTT. Protein: CASTGHWDSGEAFF.

This clonotype was observed at least ten times. This chain uses TRBV12-3 or TRBV12-4 with TRBJ2-3; no firm D call. The V gene lost 2 bases and the J gene lost 9 bases, with 6 bases spanning the gap. This CDR3 region has 11 residues. The CDR3 DNA is TGTGCCAGCAGTTTAAGTCACACGCAGTATTTT. This gives the protein CASSLSHTQYF.

There are a few counts of this clonotype. The chain combines TRBV12-5 with TRBJ1-2, with D maybe TRBD1 (6 bases). This CDR3 has 13 residues. CDR1 is LGHNT and CDR2 is FRNRAP in the germline V gene. The V gene lost 5 bases and the J gene lost 8 bases, with 15 bases spanning the gap. The CDR3 sequence is CASGGKTGSGYTF. CDR3 bases: TGTGCTAGTGGTGGTAAAACAGGGTCCGGCTACACCTTC. The complete variable domain, with remaining parts taken from reference TRBV12-5 and TRBJ1-2, reads DARVTQTPRHKVTEMGQEVTMRCQPILGHNTVFWYRQTMMQGLELLAYFRNRAPLDDSGMPKDRFSAEMPDATLATLKIQPSEPRDSAVYFCASGGKTGSGYTFGSGTRLTVV.

The gene calls are TRBV3-1 and TRBJ2-3; 7 positions agree with TRBD2. The CDR3 contains 15 residues. The V gene's germline CDR1 is LGHDT and CDR2 YNNKEL (reference sequence). V was clipped by 0 bases and J by 10 bases; unmatched bases: 10. The CDR3 DNA is TGTGCCAGCAGCCAAGAGGGCGGGGGACCATTGGCGCAGTATTTT. It specifies CASSQEGGGPLAQYF.

This clonotype was seen a handful of times. V and J are TRBV20-1 and TRBJ2-5, with TRBD1 matching over 7 bases. The trim removed 3 bases at V and 5 bases at J, leaving 6 bases unmatched. CDR1 DFQATT and CDR2 SNEGSKA come from the germline V gene (reference sequence). This CDR3 is built from 13 residues. This CDR3 is CSASIGGLETQYF. In DNA, the CDR3 is TGCAGTGCTAGTATAGGGGGCCTGGAGACCCAGTACTTC.

The chain has TRBV20-1 and TRBJ2-5, with 7 bases matching TRBD1. Germline-derived CDR1 and CDR2 are DFQATT and SNEGSKA (reference sequence). CDR3 length: 16 amino acids. V trimming: 5 bases; J trimming: 3 bases; junction bases outside the gene matches: 15. The CDR3 DNA is TGCAGTGCTGCCCTATTCCCCGGGACAGCGGAAGAGACCCAGTACTTC. Its translation is CSAALFPGTAEETQYF.

This clonotype was detected a few times. The genes are TRBV12-3 or TRBV12-4 and TRBJ2-1, with 15 nucleotides matching TRBD2. Unmatched junction bases numbered 6, after V lost 5 bases and J lost 7 bases. The CDR3 has 16 residues. The chain's CDR3 is CASSPRTSGGANEQFF. As DNA, the CDR3 is TGTGCCAGCAGTCCTCGGACTAGCGGGGGGGCAAATGAGCAGTTCTTC.

The rearrangement links TRBV12-3 or TRBV12-4 to TRBJ2-4; D might be TRBD2 (5 bases). The CDR3 runs 16 residues. V was trimmed by 3 bases and J by 0 bases, leaving 12 bases between them. The CDR3 DNA sequence: TGTGCCAGCAGTTTCTCGGGGTTCCTAGCCAAAAACATTCAGTACTTC. Protein: CASSFSGFLAKNIQYF.

The chain links TRBV11-2 to TRBJ2-2; TRBD2 aligns across 8 bases. The CDR3 loop spans 17 amino acids. V trimming: 1 base; J trimming: 3 bases; junction bases outside the gene matches: 7. Germline V gives CDR1 SGHAT, CDR2 FQNNGV. CDR3 protein: CASSLGTAGDYTGELFF. The DNA of the CDR3 is TGTGCCAGCAGCTTAGGGACAGCGGGGGACTACACCGGGGAGCTGTTTTTT.

A few counts support this clonotype. The chain couples TRBV7-2 to TRBJ2-1, with 9 bases matching TRBD2. Trimming cost V 1 base and J 7 bases; bases outside gene matches: 8. The germline V gene encodes CDR1 SGHTA and CDR2 FQGNSA. The CDR3 sequence is 16 residues long. The CDR3: CASSLGGGAVLNEQFF. The CDR3 DNA reads TGTGCCAGCAGCTTAGGCGGGGGGGCCGTTTTGAATGAGCAGTTCTTC.

V is TRBV20-1 and J is TRBJ2-1; D perhaps matches TRBD1 (6 bases). The CDR3 loop spans 12 amino acids. The V end lost 5 bases, the J end lost 4 bases, and 9 bases lay between the germline ends. Germline V gene sequence: CDR1 DFQATT, CDR2 SNEGSKA (reference sequence). CDR3 loop: CSASDRYNEQFF. Here the CDR3 DNA reads TGCAGTGCTTCGGACAGATACAATGAGCAGTTCTTC.

V is TRBV12-3 or TRBV12-4 and J is TRBJ1-6; D unresolved. This CDR3 spans 15 amino acids. V was pared by 5 bases and J by 10 bases, with 18 bases between. CDR3 residues: CASSQTGRRESPLHF. For the CDR3, the DNA is TGTGCCAGCAGTCAAACCGGGCGAAGAGAGTCACCCCTCCACTTT.

This clonotype was recorded a few times. V and J are TRBV10-3 and TRBJ2-2, with D perhaps TRBD1 (5 bases). There are 16 residues in the CDR3. Germline CDR1 is ENHRY and CDR2 is SYGVKD. The V and J ends lost 2 bases and 1 base respectively, with 11 bases between them. Here the CDR3 DNA reads TGTGCCATCAGTGAGAGGGGATTTCTGAACACCGGGGAGCTGTTTTTT. It codes for CAISERGFLNTGELFF.